The entry below gives a single T cell receptor (beta chain) sequence along with its context. Antigen specificity is unknown. Between the trimmed V and J ends, which lost 9 bases and 4 bases, there was a span of 10 bases. This CDR3 is built from 11 residues. The germline V gene encodes CDR1 SNHLY and CDR2 FYNNEI. Using a J-beta primer mix together with a sample-barcoded 5' primer, a second PCR was run for roughly 7 to 11 cycles. TCRdb passed the 5' RACE reads through MiXCR, listing each CDR3 protein once. The sample contains roughly 700,000 distinct CDR3 sequences, 45% to 50% of which appear only once. The sample comes from a study of blood T cells in healthy people across ages. General study findings and limits: There was no known CMV status for donors, so expanded clonotype changes were possibly confounded. A strong correlation was found between TCR beta diversity and the percentage of naive T cells.

The receptor was derived from a woman in her sixties in good health. Sequencing was done on a sample of blood. The chain has TRBV2 and TRBJ2-7; D is tentatively TRBD1 or TRBD2 (5 bases each). This CDR3 is CARGRGYEQYF. The CDR3 DNA is TGTGCCAGGGGACGGGGATACGAGCAGTACTTC.